Below are 24 T cell receptor beta chains sequenced from a single sample in a study of blood T cell repertoires in COVID-19. Repertoires were generated with immunoSEQ multiplex PCR, while TCRdb's copy carries only in-frame clones and drops some. Found here are over 85,000 clones, approximately 86% of them singletons; the top ten hold around a sixth. Sequencing was carried out using peripheral blood. These receptors originate from an elderly woman with acute or convalescent COVID-19.

The chain carries TRBV20-1 and TRBJ1-1; D unclear. V was clipped by 3 bases and J by 4 bases, with 9 bases between them. This CDR3 spans 12 amino acids. CDR1 is DFQATT, CDR2 SNEGSKA, per germline (reference sequence). The CDR3, as DNA: TGCAGTGCTAGTTGGGGAGGCACTGAAGCTTTCTTT. Residues: CSASWGGTEAFF.

This clone is a singleton in its sample. The chain carries TRBV18 and TRBJ2-1, with no clear D. The germline CDR1 and CDR2 sequences are KGHSH and LQKENI. This CDR3 has 13 residues. V was clipped by 2 bases and J by 8 bases, with 10 bases between them. The CDR3 reads CASSPGQAHEQFF. The CDR3 DNA follows: TGTGCCAGCTCACCAGGGCAGGCCCATGAGCAGTTCTTC. Full variable domain (outside the CDR3, taken from reference TRBV18 and TRBJ2-1): NAGVMQNPRHLVRRRGQEARLRCSPMKGHSHVYWYRQLPEEGLKFMVYLQKENIIDESGMPKERFSAEFPKEGPSILRIQQVVRGDSAAYFCASSPGQAHEQFFGPGTRLTVL.

This chain joins TRBV28 and TRBJ2-2; D gene uncertain. Trimming stripped 6 bases from V and 6 bases from J, with 11 bases between. The CDR3 has 13 amino acids. The germline V gene has CDR1 MDHEN and CDR2 SYDVKM. DNA of the CDR3: TGTGCCAGCAGCCCTCGGTGGTCCGGGGAGCTGTTTTTT. This translates into CASSPRWSGELFF.

This sequence joins TRBV5-6 and TRBJ1-5, with D possibly TRBD1 on 6 matching bases. The CDR3 runs to 14 residues. Germline V gene lookup returns CDR1 SGHDT and CDR2 YYEEEE. The V gene lost 4 bases and the J gene lost 4 bases, with 12 bases spanning the gap. CDR3 loop: CASSVGQLNQPQHF. The CDR3 coding sequence is TGTGCCAGCAGCGTAGGACAGCTAAATCAGCCCCAGCATTTT.

The V gene is TRBV20-1, the J gene TRBJ2-3, with unresolved D. Germline V gene sequence: CDR1 DFQATT, CDR2 SNEGSKA (reference sequence). The germline V and J ends were trimmed by 3 bases and 1 base, with 8 bases remaining between them. The CDR3 has 13 residues. The CDR3 DNA reads TGCAGTGCTAGTCAGCGTCGCACAGATACGCAGTATTTT. As protein: CSASQRRTDTQYF.

The sample holds one count of this clone. The V and J genes are TRBV18 and TRBJ2-4; D unclear. Trimming stripped 3 bases from V and 16 bases from J, with 16 bases between. Germline CDR1 KGHSH, CDR2 LQKENI. The CDR3 contains 12 residues. This chain's CDR3 is CASSPTGDSHYF. The CDR3, as DNA: TGTGCCAGCTCACCCACCGGTGACTCTCACTACTTC.

This sequence joins TRBV30 and TRBJ1-2, with 8 positions matching TRBD1. Trimming at V came to 5 bases and at J to 7 bases, leaving 9 bases not matched to a gene. This CDR3 region has 13 residues. Germline CDR1 GTSNPN, CDR2 SVGIG (reference sequence). CDR3 in amino acids: CAWLPRTGTGYTF. DNA of the CDR3: TGTGCCTGGTTACCACGGACAGGGACTGGCTACACCTTC.

The rearrangement links TRBV3-1 (or the pseudogene TRBV3-2) to TRBJ2-5; TRBD2 matches 10 bases. Unmatched junction bases numbered 8, after V lost 4 bases and J lost 3 bases. Germline-derived CDR1 and CDR2 are LGHDT and YNNKEL (reference sequence). The CDR3 consists of 16 residues. CDR3 in amino acids: CASSRVSSGGKETQYF. The DNA of the CDR3 is TGTGCCAGCAGCCGGGTTTCTAGCGGGGGAAAAGAGACCCAGTACTTC.

A single count supports this clone. The chain has TRBV7-9 and TRBJ2-2; no reliable D call. The ends were cut back, 1 base at V and 4 bases at J, with 10 bases in the middle. CDR1 SEHNR and CDR2 FQNEAQ come from the germline V gene (reference sequence). The CDR3 length is 15 residues. The CDR3 is CASSLGLTSTGELFF. CDR3 sequence (DNA): TGTGCCAGCAGCTTAGGACTGACCAGCACCGGGGAGCTGTTTTTT.

Details on this clone: The junction differs from germline at one of its ends, possibly a read error. The chain employs TRBV12-3 or TRBV12-4 and TRBJ2-4; weak D call: TRBD1 (5 bases). The CDR3 is 11 amino acids. CDR3 residues: CASSFSDIQYF. CDR3 coding DNA: TGTGCCAGCAGTTTTTCGGACATTCAGTACTTT.

In nucleotides, the CDR3 is TGCGCCAGCAGCTTGAGTAAGGGGGCAGGGGAGACCCAGTACTTC. Protein sequence: CASSLSKGAGETQYF. V and J are TRBV5-1 and TRBJ2-5; 7 bases agree with TRBD1. The length of the CDR3 is 15 residues. CDR1 SGHRS and CDR2 YFSETQ come from the germline V gene. The V segment lost 1 base and the J segment 5 bases; nucleotides outside the gene matches: 8.

The chain carries TRBV11-3 and TRBJ2-5; 8 positions match TRBD2. This CDR3 is 16 amino acids long. Germline loops: CDR1 SGHNT, CDR2 YENEEA. V shed 1 base and J 2 bases; nucleotides not matched to a gene: 6. The CDR3 protein is CASSLGGGGSQETQYF. The CDR3, as DNA: TGTGCCAGCAGCTTAGGTGGCGGGGGGTCGCAAGAGACCCAGTACTTC.

About this clone itself: This CDR3 is also generated by other DNA sequences in the sample. The J gene is TRBJ1-1, the V gene TRBV5-1; D perhaps matches TRBD1 (5 bases). Germline V gene sequence: CDR1 SGHRS, CDR2 YFSETQ. This CDR3 contains 14 residues. The ends were cut back, 0 bases at V and 4 bases at J, with 10 bases in the middle. CDR3 DNA sequence: TGCGCCAGCAGCTTGGGTCAGGGTTTCACTGAAGCTTTCTTT. Its translation: CASSLGQGFTEAFF.

V and J are TRBV6-1 and TRBJ1-2, with 10 bases identical to TRBD1. This CDR3 spans 16 amino acids. V gave up 2 bases and J gave up 1 base; unmatched junction bases: 4. CDR1 and CDR2 from the germline V gene are MNHNS and SASEGT. CDR3 protein: CASSERGQGLNYGYTF. CDR3 DNA sequence: TGTGCCAGCAGTGAACGGGGACAGGGGCTTAACTATGGCTACACCTTC.

In its sample, this clone was seen a few times. J is TRBJ2-7 and V is TRBV5-5; 13 bases match TRBD2. This CDR3 is 14 amino acids long. CDR1 SGHKS and CDR2 YYEKEE come from the germline V gene (reference sequence). J gave up 7 bases and V 4 bases, and 5 bases lay outside the gene matches. The CDR3 bases are TGTGCCAGCAGCCCCCGACTAGCGGGGGGAGAGCAGTACTTC. Amino acid sequence: CASSPRLAGGEQYF. Full variable domain (missing parts from reference TRBV5-5 and TRBJ2-7): DAGVTQSPTHLIKTRGQQVTLRCSPISGHKSVSWYQQVLGQGPQFIFQYYEKEERGRGNFPDRFSARQFPNYSSELNVNALLLGDSALYLCASSPRLAGGEQYFGPGTRLTVT.

The chain uses TRBV30 and TRBJ1-2; 7 bases are a match to TRBD1. The length of the CDR3 is 12 residues. Germline trimming cut 4 bases from V and 7 bases from J; bases unmatched to any gene: 6. Germline loops: CDR1 GTSNPN, CDR2 SVGIG (reference sequence). CDR3 loop: CAWTGGGSGYTF. CDR3 in DNA: TGTGCCTGGACAGGGGGAGGATCTGGCTACACCTTC.

CDR3 coding DNA: TGTGCCAGCAGCTTTGGCCAGAACTATGGCTACACCTTC. It is translated as CASSFGQNYGYTF. V and J are TRBV7-9 and TRBJ1-2, with D unclear. Germline V CDR1 and CDR2: SEHNR, FQNEAQ (reference sequence). This CDR3 is built from 13 residues. V was trimmed by 3 bases and J by 2 bases, leaving 7 bases between them.

A note on this clone: A junction end diverges from the germline sequence, so it may reflect a read error. At the DNA level, this CDR3 is encoded by other sequences in the same sample as well. This rearrangement joins TRBV6-5 to TRBJ1-2; D not certain. The CDR3 runs 10 residues. The germline CDR1 and CDR2 sequences are MNHEY and SVGAGI. The CDR3 nucleotides read TGTGCCAGCAGCTACTATGGCTACACCTTC. Translation gives CASSYYGYTF.

The chain recombines TRBV6-1 with TRBJ2-7, with TRBD1 identical over 9 bases. The CDR3 spans 15 residues. Germline CDR1 MNHNS, CDR2 SASEGT. The trim removed 0 bases at V and 4 bases at J, leaving 4 bases unmatched. The CDR3 protein is CASSEANRGQYEQYF. In DNA, the CDR3 is TGTGCCAGCAGTGAAGCGAACAGGGGGCAGTACGAGCAGTACTTC.

This chain connects TRBV2 to TRBJ2-2; TRBD2 might be the D (5 bases). Per germline, CDR1 SNHLY and CDR2 FYNNEI. This CDR3 region has 14 residues. Deletions cut 7 bases from V and 1 base from J, with 10 bases between. The DNA for the CDR3 is TGTGCCAGCACCGGCCGGGGGAACACCGGGGAGCTGTTTTTT. It translates to CASTGRGNTGELFF. The whole variable domain, remainder taken from reference TRBV2 and TRBJ2-2, is EPEVTQTPSHQVTQMGQEVILRCVPISNHLYFYWYRQILGQKVEFLVSFYNNEISEKSEIFDDQFSVERPDGSNFTLKIRSTKLEDSAMYFCASTGRGNTGELFFGEGSRLTVL.

The V call is TRBV7-6, the J call TRBJ2-5, with a possible D match to TRBD2 (5 bases). Deletions cut 3 bases from V and 0 bases from J, with 8 bases between. The CDR3 contains 14 residues. Germline V gene data show CDR1 as SGHVS and CDR2 as FNYEAQ. The CDR3 region has the DNA TGTGCCAGCAGCTTCAGACTACACCAAGAGACCCAGTACTTC. It yields the protein CASSFRLHQETQYF. Looking up the rest from reference TRBV7-6 and TRBJ2-5 gives the full variable domain: GAGVSQSPRYKVTKRGQDVALRCDPISGHVSLYWYRQALGQGPEFLTYFNYEAQQDKSGLPNDRFSAERPEGSISTLTIQRTEQRDSAMYRCASSFRLHQETQYFGPGTRLLVL.

The count of this clone is one. V is TRBV9 and J is TRBJ1-5; possibly TRBD1 for D (6 bases). CDR3 length equals 15 residues. CDR1 is SGDLS and CDR2 is YYNGEE in the germline V gene. V was cut by 0 bases and J by 4 bases, with 11 bases left in between. This CDR3 reads CASSVGEGDNQPQHF. CDR3 in DNA: TGTGCCAGCAGCGTAGGGGAGGGGGATAATCAGCCCCAGCATTTT.

This clone showed up just once. This chain connects TRBV5-6 to TRBJ2-2; 9 bases align to TRBD1. Per germline, CDR1 SGHDT and CDR2 YYEEEE. The CDR3 has 17 amino acids. J lost 4 bases, V lost 4 bases, and 11 bases had no gene match. CDR3: CASSRAYRGRSTGELFF. In DNA, the CDR3 is TGTGCCAGCAGCCGGGCCTACAGGGGGCGGTCCACCGGGGAGCTGTTTTTT.

This clone came up a few times. This rearrangement joins TRBV11-2 to TRBJ2-1, with TRBD1 matching over 8 bases. CDR1 and CDR2 from the germline V gene are SGHAT and FQNNGV. CDR3 size: 15 residues. Losses at the gene ends were 6 bases for V and 7 bases for J; bases not matched to a gene: 11. CDR3 protein: CASSQTAGGVNEQFF. The CDR3, as DNA: TGTGCCAGCAGTCAAACGGCAGGGGGCGTAAATGAGCAGTTCTTC.